This T cell receptor beta chain was documented in a study of blood T cell repertoires in COVID-19. About the study: Italy, Spain and the United States were the sources of the convalescent and acute COVID-19 samples.

V dropped 3 bases and J dropped 0; count of bases not matched to a gene: 6. CDR1 is SGHRS and CDR2 is YFSETQ in the germline V gene. The CDR3 totals 16 residues. Measured with immunoSEQ multiplex PCR; TCRdb has only the in-frame clones, and not every one. The table has 46,000 or so clones, 86% seen once; the top ten hold around a sixth. This clone was seen a handful of times. The receptor was derived from a man aged 55 to 70 with active or convalescent COVID-19. The rearrangement uses TRBV5-1 and TRBJ1-3; 7 bases match TRBD1. Sequencing was done on a sample of peripheral blood. The CDR3, as DNA: TGCGCCAGCAGCTCAACAGGGGCTTACTCTGGAAACACCATATATTTT. Amino acid sequence: CASSSTGAYSGNTIYF. The variable domain in full, with the rest retrieved from reference TRBV5-1 and TRBJ1-3, is KAGVTQTPRYLIKTRGQQVTLSCSPISGHRSVSWYQQTPGQGLQFLFEYFSETQRNKGNFPGRFSGRQFSNSRSEMNVSTLELGDSALYLCASSSTGAYSGNTIYFGEGSWLTVV.